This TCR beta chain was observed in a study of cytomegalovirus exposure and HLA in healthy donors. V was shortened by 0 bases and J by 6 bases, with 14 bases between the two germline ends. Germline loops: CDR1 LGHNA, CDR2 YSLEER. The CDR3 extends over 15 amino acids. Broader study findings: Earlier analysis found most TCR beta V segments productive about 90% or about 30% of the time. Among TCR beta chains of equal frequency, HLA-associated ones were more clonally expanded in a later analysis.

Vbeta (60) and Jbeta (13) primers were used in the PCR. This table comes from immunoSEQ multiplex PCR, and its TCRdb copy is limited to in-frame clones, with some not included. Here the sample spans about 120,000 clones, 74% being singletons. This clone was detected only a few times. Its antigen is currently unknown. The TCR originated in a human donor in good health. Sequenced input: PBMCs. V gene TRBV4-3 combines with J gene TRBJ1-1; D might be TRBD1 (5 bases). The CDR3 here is CASSQEVGRGAEAFF. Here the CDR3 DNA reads TGCGCCAGCAGCCAAGAGGTTGGTAGGGGCGCTGAAGCTTTCTTT.